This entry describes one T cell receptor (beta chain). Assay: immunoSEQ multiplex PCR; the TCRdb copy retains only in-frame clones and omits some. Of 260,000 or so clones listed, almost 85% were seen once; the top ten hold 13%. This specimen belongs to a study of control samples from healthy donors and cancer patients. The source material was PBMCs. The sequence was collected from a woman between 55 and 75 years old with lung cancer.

For the CDR3, the DNA is TGTGCCAGCTCATCGGACGGGGATACGCAGTATTTT. This sequence encodes CASSSDGDTQYF. This chain links TRBV18 with TRBJ2-3; D unresolved. Germline V gene data show CDR1 as KGHSH and CDR2 as LQKENI. V was cut by 5 bases and J by 6 bases, with 9 bases left in between. This CDR3 has 12 amino acids.